These 30 T cell receptor beta chains originate from one sample sequenced in a study of blood T cell repertoires in COVID-19. Clones were sequenced by immunoSEQ multiplex PCR, and TCRdb holds only the in-frame ones, with some missing. The repertoire has 100,000 to 150,000 clones, around 85% of them found once; the top ten carry about 17%. Specimen: peripheral blood. These receptors all stem from a woman aged 45-59 years with acute or convalescent COVID-19.

CDR3 sequence: CAWRGQGSYGYTF. The CDR3 nucleotides read TGTGCCTGGAGAGGACAGGGGAGCTATGGCTACACCTTC. V gene TRBV30 combines with J gene TRBJ1-2; 9 nucleotides line up with TRBD1. After removal of 3 bases from V and 4 bases from J, the junction contained 3 bases not matched to a gene. CDR1 and CDR2 from the germline V gene are GTSNPN and SVGIG (reference sequence). The CDR3 runs 13 residues.

The gene calls are TRBV3-1 (or the pseudogene TRBV3-2) and TRBJ1-2, with D possibly being TRBD1 (5 bases). Germline CDR1 reads LGHDT; CDR2 reads YNNKEL (reference sequence). The CDR3 has 15 residues. The V gene lost 0 bases and the J gene lost 4 bases, with 12 bases spanning the gap. In nucleotides, the CDR3 is TGTGCCAGCAGCCAAGAAGGAGGGGCCCGCTATGGCTACACCTTC. This codes for CASSQEGGARYGYTF.

The chain combines TRBV18 with TRBJ2-3, with TRBD2 matching over 7 bases. The CDR3 is 16 amino acids. Trimming cost V 2 bases and J 3 bases; bases outside gene matches: 8. Germline V lookup: CDR1 KGHSH, CDR2 LQKENI. The CDR3 DNA is TGTGCCAGCTCACCAACGAGCGGGGCTCGGACAGATACGCAGTATTTT. Its translation: CASSPTSGARTDTQYF.

The CDR3 nucleotides read TGCGCCAGCAGCGGTCAGGAGGGCAGGCAGCCCCAGCATTTT. It yields the protein CASSGQEGRQPQHF. The gene calls are TRBV5-1 and TRBJ1-5; no reliable D call. CDR1 SGHRS and CDR2 YFSETQ come from the germline V gene. The V and J ends lost 4 bases and 7 bases respectively, with 15 bases between them. The CDR3 has 14 amino acids. Supplemented by reference TRBV5-1 and TRBJ1-5, the full variable domain reads KAGVTQTPRYLIKTRGQQVTLSCSPISGHRSVSWYQQTPGQGLQFLFEYFSETQRNKGNFPGRFSGRQFSNSRSEMNVSTLELGDSALYLCASSGQEGRQPQHFGDGTRLSIL.

The J gene is TRBJ1-6, the V gene TRBV7-2, with D hard to call. V was clipped by 1 base and J by 8 bases, with 6 bases between them. The CDR3 has 13 amino acids. Germline-derived CDR1 and CDR2 are SGHTA and FQGNSA. CDR3 bases: TGTGCCAGCAGCTTAGTCACGGATTCACCCCTCCACTTT. Its protein is CASSLVTDSPLHF.

This clone has a count of ten or more. Other DNA sequences from this sample encode an identical CDR3 as well. The CDR3 DNA follows: TGTGCCTGGAGTGCGACGGGTTACACTGAAGCTTTCTTT. This translates into CAWSATGYTEAFF. This chain uses TRBV30 with TRBJ1-1; D call uncertain. Trimming pared 1 base from V and 3 bases from J, leaving 9 bases between. Germline values: CDR1 GTSNPN, CDR2 SVGIG (reference sequence). CDR3 size: 13 residues.

The chain recombines TRBV2 with TRBJ2-4; D is perhaps TRBD1 (6 bases). Germline V gene sequence: CDR1 SNHLY, CDR2 FYNNEI. Trimming cost V 1 base and J 8 bases, with 15 bases left between them. The CDR3 runs 15 residues. The CDR3 coding sequence is TGTGCCAGCAGTGAAGGGCATCTCAGGGGAGACATTCAGTACTTC. Protein: CASSEGHLRGDIQYF.

This chain links TRBV14 with TRBJ2-1; maybe TRBD1 (6 bases). The CDR3 extends over 13 amino acids. The germline V gene encodes CDR1 SGHDN and CDR2 FVKESK. V shed 6 bases and J shed 6 bases, with 12 bases lying between them. Here the CDR3 DNA reads TGTGCCAGCAGGATGAGGGGGACCAATGAGCAGTTCTTC. Residues: CASRMRGTNEQFF.

The chain recombines TRBV14 with TRBJ2-3; 12 positions match TRBD2. V trimming: 1 base; J trimming: 0 bases; junction bases outside the gene matches: 2. The CDR3 has 17 residues. CDR1 and CDR2 from the germline V gene are SGHDN and FVKESK. The DNA of the CDR3 is TGTGCCAGCAGCCAAGGACTAGCGGGGGTGAGCACAGATACGCAGTATTTT. Translation: CASSQGLAGVSTDTQYF. The full variable domain, in which reference TRBV14 and TRBJ2-3 provide the parts outside the CDR3, is EAGVTQFPSHSVIEKGQTVTLRCDPISGHDNLYWYRRVMGKEIKFLLHFVKESKQDESGMPNNRFLAERTGGTYSTLKVQPAELEDSGVYFCASSQGLAGVSTDTQYFGPGTRLTVL.

The chain combines TRBV9 with TRBJ1-6, with D tentatively TRBD1 (5 bases). The germline V gene has CDR1 SGDLS and CDR2 YYNGEE. V was cut by 0 bases and J by 10 bases, with 20 bases left in between. The CDR3 runs 17 residues. CDR3 amino acids: CASSVEGSAGRSSPLHF. CDR3 in DNA: TGTGCCAGCAGCGTAGAAGGATCGGCAGGGAGGTCATCACCCCTCCACTTT.

This CDR3 is CASSQSGQGFSPLHF. Written as DNA, the CDR3 is TGTGCCAGCAGCCAATCCGGGCAGGGCTTTTCACCCCTCCACTTT. V gene TRBV3-1 (or the pseudogene TRBV3-2) combines with J gene TRBJ1-6, with D maybe TRBD1 (5 bases). CDR1 is LGHDT, CDR2 YNNKEL, per germline (reference sequence). Trimming pared 2 bases from V and 9 bases from J, leaving 14 bases between. The CDR3 extends over 15 amino acids.

The chain joins TRBV9 to TRBJ2-4; 9 bases match TRBD1. This CDR3 spans 16 amino acids. Germline CDR1 SGDLS, CDR2 YYNGEE. Losses at the gene ends were 4 bases for V and 6 bases for J; bases not matched to a gene: 11. The CDR3 DNA follows: TGTGCCAGCAGCCCTTCGACAGGGGGAGGATTAAACATTCAGTACTTC. Its protein product is CASSPSTGGGLNIQYF. Based on the CDR3 plus reference TRBV9 and TRBJ2-4, the full variable domain is DSGVTQTPKHLITATGQRVTLRCSPRSGDLSVYWYQQSLDQGLQFLIQYYNGEERAKGNILERFSAQQFPDLHSELNLSSLELGDSALYFCASSPSTGGGLNIQYFGAGTRLSVL.

J is TRBJ2-5 and V is TRBV19, with D perhaps matching TRBD2 (6 bases). The V gene lost 4 bases and the J gene lost 5 bases, with 14 bases spanning the gap. From germline, CDR1 is LNHDA and CDR2 SQIVND (reference sequence). The CDR3 has 14 amino acids. In DNA, the CDR3 is TGTGCCAGTAGTACGGGGACTCACGGGGAGACCCAGTACTTC. As protein: CASSTGTHGETQYF. Together with reference TRBV19 and TRBJ2-5, the CDR3 gives the full variable domain: DGGITQSPKYLFRKEGQNVTLSCEQNLNHDAMYWYRQDPGQGLRLIYYSQIVNDFQKGDIAEGYSVSREKKESFPLTVTSAQKNPTAFYLCASSTGTHGETQYFGPGTRLLVL.

The chain joins TRBV28 to TRBJ1-2; 8 bases align to TRBD1. This CDR3 contains 14 residues. The germline V gene has CDR1 MDHEN and CDR2 SYDVKM. The junction had 6 bases not matched to a gene; V was cut back by 6 bases and J by 3 bases. CDR3 nucleotides: TGTGCCAGCAGACCAGGGGGCGCAGACTATGGCTACACCTTC. Amino acids: CASRPGGADYGYTF.

The chain couples TRBV6-5 to TRBJ1-2, with a tentative D call TRBD1 (5 bases). CDR1 and CDR2 from the germline V gene are MNHEY and SVGAGI. Trimming shortened V by 2 bases and J by 2 bases, and 9 bases separated the two germline ends. The CDR3 contains 14 residues. As DNA, the CDR3 is TGTGCCAGCAGTTACGGGGCAACCAACTATGGCTACACCTTC. It is translated as CASSYGATNYGYTF.

The chain links TRBV3-1 (or the pseudogene TRBV3-2) to TRBJ2-2; 10 positions agree with TRBD1. The germline CDR1 and CDR2 sequences are LGHDT and YNNKEL (reference sequence). J was trimmed by 1 base and V by 4 bases; bases with no gene match: 3. The CDR3 totals 16 residues. The CDR3 DNA is TGTGCCAGCAGCCGCGGGACAGGGGTGAACACCGGGGAGCTGTTTTTT. It yields the protein CASSRGTGVNTGELFF.

The chain employs TRBV18 and TRBJ1-1, with D uncertain. The CDR3 sequence is 14 residues long. Germline V lookup: CDR1 KGHSH, CDR2 LQKENI. Trimming left V 2 bases short and J 5 bases short, with 12 bases between. Here the CDR3 DNA reads TGTGCCAGCTCACCAAGTCCCGGTTGGACTGAAGCTTTCTTT. Translating it yields CASSPSPGWTEAFF. The entire variable domain, with the rest obtained from reference TRBV18 and TRBJ1-1, is as follows: NAGVMQNPRHLVRRRGQEARLRCSPMKGHSHVYWYRQLPEEGLKFMVYLQKENIIDESGMPKERFSAEFPKEGPSILRIQQVVRGDSAAYFCASSPSPGWTEAFFGQGTRLTVV.

The V and J genes are TRBV10-1 and TRBJ2-3; the D gene is possibly TRBD1 (6 bases). This CDR3 is built from 14 residues. In germline, CDR1 is WNHNN, CDR2 SYGVQD (reference sequence). V was clipped by 4 bases and J by 11 bases, with 19 bases between them. CDR3 coding DNA: TGCGCCAGCAGTGCGACGCGAGAGGGGGTACGGCAGTATTTT. Protein product: CASSATREGVRQYF.

The sample holds a few counts of this clone. V gene TRBV19 combines with J gene TRBJ2-3; 12 bases fit TRBD2. In germline, CDR1 is LNHDA, CDR2 SQIVND (reference sequence). V was pared by 5 bases and J by 4 bases, with 4 bases of the junction left unmatched. CDR3 length: 15 amino acids. The CDR3 is CASSQGLAGSDTQYF. The CDR3 region has the DNA TGTGCCAGTAGTCAAGGACTAGCGGGATCAGATACGCAGTATTTT.

The V gene is TRBV19, the J gene TRBJ1-2; D gene uncertain. With 3 bases removed from V and 2 bases from J, the gap between germline ends came to 7 bases. There are 13 residues in the CDR3. Germline V gene sequence: CDR1 LNHDA, CDR2 SQIVND (reference sequence). The CDR3 DNA sequence: TGTGCCAGTAGTATTACCAGGAACTATGGCTACACCTTC. Its translation: CASSITRNYGYTF.

This clone was counted a few times. This sequence joins TRBV5-1 and TRBJ2-6; TRBD1 matches 7 bases. Per the germline V gene, CDR1 is SGHRS and CDR2 is YFSETQ. V lost 2 bases and J lost 2; bases outside the gene matches: 10. The CDR3 loop spans 18 amino acids. The CDR3 reads CASSFLAIGQAGANVLTF. CDR3 sequence (DNA): TGCGCCAGCAGCTTTTTAGCGATTGGACAGGCTGGGGCCAACGTCCTGACTTTC.

The CDR3 spells CASSTRQTGSGNTIYF. The CDR3 DNA sequence: TGTGCCAGTAGTACGAGACAGACAGGATCTGGAAACACCATATATTTT. The rearrangement uses TRBV19 and TRBJ1-3; possibly TRBD1 for D (6 bases). The CDR3 loop spans 16 amino acids. Trimming cost V 4 bases and J 1 base, with 14 bases left between them. Looked up from germline, CDR1 is LNHDA and CDR2 is SQIVND (reference sequence).

The chain is built from TRBV28 and TRBJ1-5, with unresolved D. The length of the CDR3 is 14 residues. The V and J ends lost 2 bases and 5 bases respectively, with 10 bases between them. Germline values: CDR1 MDHEN, CDR2 SYDVKM. The CDR3 sequence is CASSLALGDQPQHF. In DNA form, the CDR3 reads TGTGCCAGCAGTTTAGCCCTCGGAGATCAGCCCCAGCATTTT.

The V and J genes are TRBV5-4 and TRBJ2-1; 11 bases agree with TRBD2. Germline loops: CDR1 SGHNT, CDR2 YYREEE (reference sequence). CDR3 size: 15 residues. Trimming at V came to 4 bases and at J to 3 bases, leaving 3 bases not matched to a gene. CDR3 in DNA: TGTGCCAGCAGCGGAGGGACTAGCGGCTACAATGAGCAGTTCTTC. This encodes CASSGGTSGYNEQFF. Supplemented by reference TRBV5-4 and TRBJ2-1, the full variable domain reads ETGVTQSPTHLIKTRGQQVTLRCSSQSGHNTVSWYQQALGQGPQFIFQYYREEENGRGNFPPRFSGLQFPNYSSELNVNALELDDSALYLCASSGGTSGYNEQFFGPGTRLTVL.

The rearrangement uses TRBV30 and TRBJ1-1, with 10 positions matching TRBD1. V trimming: 0 bases; J trimming: 8 bases; junction bases outside the gene matches: 9. Germline CDR1 and CDR2: GTSNPN and SVGIG (reference sequence). This CDR3 contains 15 residues. CDR3 amino acids: CAWSVRDRGLREAFF. The CDR3, as DNA: TGTGCCTGGAGTGTACGAGACAGGGGGCTCAGGGAAGCTTTCTTT.

The table lists this clone with a count of one. The V gene is TRBV7-8, the J gene TRBJ1-1; D possibly corresponds to TRBD1 (6 bases). The CDR3 sequence is 15 residues long. The V and J ends lost 5 bases and 1 base respectively, with 14 bases between them. The germline V gene encodes CDR1 SGHVS and CDR2 FQNEAQ. The CDR3 coding sequence is TGTGCCAGCAGCCCCTTCACAGGGTCGAACACTGAAGCTTTCTTT. This sequence encodes CASSPFTGSNTEAFF. The variable domain in full, completed from reference TRBV7-8 and TRBJ1-1, reads GAGVSQSPRYKVAKRGQDVALRCDPISGHVSLFWYQQALGQGPEFLTYFQNEAQLDKSGLPSDRFFAERPEGSVSTLKIQRTQQEDSAVYLCASSPFTGSNTEAFFGQGTRLTVV.

V usage is TRBV4-1 and J usage is TRBJ2-1; D may be TRBD1 (5 bases). Germline V gene sequence: CDR1 MGHRA, CDR2 YSYEKL. This CDR3 spans 16 amino acids. V dropped 2 bases and J dropped 3 bases, with 14 bases sitting between them. This chain's CDR3 is CASSQLDIISYNEQFF. The CDR3 DNA reads TGCGCCAGCAGCCAATTGGACATAATCAGCTACAATGAGCAGTTCTTC.

The chain recombines TRBV6-5 with TRBJ1-2; D possibly corresponds to TRBD1 (5 bases). Trimming left V 6 bases short and J 2 bases short, with 10 bases between. Per the germline V gene, CDR1 is MNHEY and CDR2 is SVGAGI. The CDR3 covers 13 residues. The CDR3 DNA sequence: TGTGCCAGCAGGACCGCAGGGAACTATGGCTACACCTTC. It translates to CASRTAGNYGYTF.

The chain uses TRBV6-1 and TRBJ2-3, with 12 bases lining up with TRBD2. CDR1 and CDR2 from the germline V gene are MNHNS and SASEGT. Trimming at V came to 4 bases and at J to 1 base, leaving 6 bases not matched to a gene. The CDR3 runs to 17 residues. CDR3 DNA: TGTGCCAGCAGTGCCCTGACTAGCGGGGGAGGCACAGATACGCAGTATTTT. Its translation is CASSALTSGGGTDTQYF.

The chain's CDR3 is CASSLGLRAGFGTEAFF. CDR3 in DNA: TGCGCCAGCAGCTTGGGTCTACGTGCGGGGTTTGGCACTGAAGCTTTCTTT. This chain connects TRBV5-1 to TRBJ1-1; D not resolved. Germline V gene sequence: CDR1 SGHRS, CDR2 YFSETQ. The CDR3 sequence is 17 residues long. Deletions cut 0 bases from V and 4 bases from J, with 19 bases between.